This TCR beta chain was identified during a study of T cell responses to AZD1222 COVID-19 vaccine. Study observations and caveats: With dominance at 160-218 and 743-854, vaccine-associated CD4 TCRs spanned spike.

Germline trimming cut 2 bases from V and 2 bases from J; bases unmatched to any gene: 6. CDR1 SGHRS and CDR2 YFSETQ come from the germline V gene. This CDR3 contains 15 residues. As concerns this clone: The antigen is undetermined.

Produced via immunoSEQ multiplex PCR; TCRdb's table is partial and in-frame only. This sample has about 94,000 clones; roughly 90% occur once, and the top ten carry 9% to 14%. This sequence joins TRBV5-1 and TRBJ1-2; 7 nucleotides line up with TRBD1. The sequencing used peripheral blood, collected 28 days after the second AZD1222 dose. This TCR was recovered from an adult who received the AZD1222 COVID-19 vaccine. Here the CDR3 reads CASSLDTGANYGYTF. The DNA of the CDR3 is TGCGCCAGCAGCTTAGACACAGGGGCGAACTATGGCTACACCTTC.